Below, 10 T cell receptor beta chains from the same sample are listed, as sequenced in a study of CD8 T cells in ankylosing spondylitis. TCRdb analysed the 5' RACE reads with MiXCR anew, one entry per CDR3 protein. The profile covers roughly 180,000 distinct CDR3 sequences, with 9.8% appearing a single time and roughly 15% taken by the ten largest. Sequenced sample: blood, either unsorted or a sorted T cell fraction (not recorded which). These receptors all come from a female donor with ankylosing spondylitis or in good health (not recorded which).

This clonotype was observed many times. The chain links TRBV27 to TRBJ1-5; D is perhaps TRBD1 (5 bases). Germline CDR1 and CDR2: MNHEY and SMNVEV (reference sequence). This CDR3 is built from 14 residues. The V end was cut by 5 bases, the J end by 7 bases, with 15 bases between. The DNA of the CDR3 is TGTGCCAGCAGTACCGGGGGGACGGGGCAGCCCCAGCATTTT. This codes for CASSTGGTGQPQHF.

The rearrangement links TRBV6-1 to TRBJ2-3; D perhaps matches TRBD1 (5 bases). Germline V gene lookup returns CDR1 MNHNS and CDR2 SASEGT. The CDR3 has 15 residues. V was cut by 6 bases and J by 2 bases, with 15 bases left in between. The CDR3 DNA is TGTGCCAGCAGCTCCTTGGGGCAATCCACAGATACGCAGTATTTT. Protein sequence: CASSSLGQSTDTQYF.

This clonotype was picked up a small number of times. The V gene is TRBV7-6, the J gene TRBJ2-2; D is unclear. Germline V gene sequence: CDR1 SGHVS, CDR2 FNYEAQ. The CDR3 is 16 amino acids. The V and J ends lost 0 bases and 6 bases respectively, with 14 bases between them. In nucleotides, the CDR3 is TGTGCCAGCAGCTTAGCGCGTCCGAGTGGCGCCGGGGAGCTGTTTTTT. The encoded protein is CASSLARPSGAGELFF.

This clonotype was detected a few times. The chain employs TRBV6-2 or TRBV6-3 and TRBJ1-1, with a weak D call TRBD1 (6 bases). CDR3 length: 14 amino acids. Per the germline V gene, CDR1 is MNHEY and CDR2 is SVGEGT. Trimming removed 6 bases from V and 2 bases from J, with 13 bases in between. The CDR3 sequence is CASRSDSFNTEAFF. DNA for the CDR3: TGTGCCAGCAGGTCGGACAGTTTTAACACTGAAGCTTTCTTT.

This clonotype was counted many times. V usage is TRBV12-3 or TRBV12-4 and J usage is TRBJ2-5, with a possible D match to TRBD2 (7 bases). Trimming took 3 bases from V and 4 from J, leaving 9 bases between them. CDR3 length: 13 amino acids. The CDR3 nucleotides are TGTGCCAGCAGTTTCGGGGGGCGAGAGACCCAGTACTTC. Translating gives CASSFGGRETQYF.

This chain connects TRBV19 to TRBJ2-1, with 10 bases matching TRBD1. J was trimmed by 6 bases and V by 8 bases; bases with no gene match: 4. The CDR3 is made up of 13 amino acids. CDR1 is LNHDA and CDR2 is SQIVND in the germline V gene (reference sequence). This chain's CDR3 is CASGRTGGNEQFF. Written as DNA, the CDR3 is TGTGCCAGTGGGAGGACAGGGGGCAATGAGCAGTTCTTC.

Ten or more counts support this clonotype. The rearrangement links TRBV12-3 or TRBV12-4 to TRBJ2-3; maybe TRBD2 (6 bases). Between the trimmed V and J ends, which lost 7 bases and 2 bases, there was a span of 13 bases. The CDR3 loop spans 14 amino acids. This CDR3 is CASIQAGHTDTQYF. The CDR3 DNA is TGTGCCAGCATCCAGGCGGGGCACACAGATACGCAGTATTTT.

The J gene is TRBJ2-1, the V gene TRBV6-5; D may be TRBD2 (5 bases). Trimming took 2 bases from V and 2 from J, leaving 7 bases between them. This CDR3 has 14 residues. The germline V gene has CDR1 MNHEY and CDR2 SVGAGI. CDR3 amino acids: CASSYTRAYNEQFF. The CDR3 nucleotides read TGTGCCAGCAGTTACACGCGGGCCTACAATGAGCAGTTCTTC.

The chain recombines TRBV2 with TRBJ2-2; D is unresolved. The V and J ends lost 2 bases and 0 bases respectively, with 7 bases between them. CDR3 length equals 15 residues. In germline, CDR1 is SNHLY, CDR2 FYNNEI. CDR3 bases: TGTGCCAGCAGTGAAAGGCCCCCGAACACCGGGGAGCTGTTTTTT. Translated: CASSERPPNTGELFF.

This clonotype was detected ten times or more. CDR3 loop: CASSQVPSARPGELFF. CDR3 DNA sequence: TGTGCCAGCAGCCAAGTCCCTTCTGCCAGGCCCGGGGAGCTGTTTTTT. The chain joins TRBV3-1 to TRBJ2-2; D remains ambiguous. The CDR3 sequence is 16 residues long. V lost 1 base, J lost 6 bases, and 15 bases lay in between. Germline lookup yields CDR1 LGHDT and CDR2 YNNKEL (reference sequence).